The T cell receptor (beta chain) under discussion was sequenced for a study of neurological immune-mediated disorders. The study's findings and limits: The greatest TCR clonal expansion occurred in HTLV-1-associated myelopathy and the least in multiple sclerosis, which fell below healthy controls.

TCRdb re-called the 5' RACE reads through MiXCR, storing one row per CDR3 protein. The sample comprises about 77,000 distinct CDR3 sequences, approximately 9.4% of which are singletons, and about 1.7% rests with the top ten. V was trimmed by 2 bases and J by 1 base, leaving 6 bases between them. The CDR3 is 13 amino acids. CDR1 DFQATT and CDR2 SNEGSKA come from the germline V gene (reference sequence). This clonotype was counted ten times or more. Its antigen is not known. The chain employs TRBV20-1 and TRBJ2-1; no firm D call. The receptor comes from a man in his fifties in good health. Source material: PBMCs. The CDR3 coding sequence is TGCAGTGCTAGAAGGGTATCCTACAATGAGCAGTTCTTC. Its protein is CSARRVSYNEQFF.